This record concerns one T cell receptor (beta chain) sequence. This record belongs to a study of blood T cell repertoires in COVID-19. About the study: The origin of the acute and convalescent COVID-19 samples was the United States, Italy and Spain. Nucleic acid was either cDNA or gDNA, and it came from T cells, B-cell-depleted T cells, or PBMCs.

In the authors' methods: For nucleated cells, counts were estimated from reference gene primer amplification. Libraries were prepared by immunoSEQ multiplex PCR; TCRdb keeps only in-frame clonotypes and omits some of them. Clone size and the V and J calls come from that table; the DNA yielded D and trimming. The sample has approximately 230,000 clones; approximately 79% are singletons. Germline lookup yields CDR1 SGHAT and CDR2 FQNNGV. The CDR3 length is 15 residues. Trimming took 5 bases from V and 2 from J, leaving 15 bases between them. This receptor was identified in a woman aged 40 to 50 with active or convalescent COVID-19. Sequenced: peripheral blood. J is TRBJ1-2 and V is TRBV11-2; perhaps TRBD1 as D (5 bases). The CDR3 region is CASSAVRGSNYGYTF. In DNA, the CDR3 is TGTGCCAGCAGCGCCGTTAGGGGATCCAACTATGGCTACACCTTC.